What follows describes a single T cell receptor (beta chain). This clone showed up just a few times. The clone's antigen remains unknown. The input lacks base qualities; no much larger clone sits a single base away. The data stem from a study of cytomegalovirus exposure and HLA in healthy donors (dated by TCRdb to the late 2010s). Some background on the complete study: An earlier analysis of several hundred of the donors reported under 300 Gb of sequence data and 117 million unique TCR beta sequences obtained from about 179 million T cells. The study was designed to test whether signatures of past pathogen exposure could be identified by cataloging public T cell receptors. A later analysis re-analyzed previously published TCR beta repertoires from 660 or so donors and added high-resolution HLA genotyping to study TCR occurrence patterns. An earlier analysis of some 500 of the donors used high-throughput TCR beta sequencing to judge whether each TCR beta V gene segment behaved as functional or pseudogenic. Donor age, sex, ethnicity and CMV serostatus were compiled alongside the repertoire data. Among a few hundred genotyped donors of the cohort, an average of 235,054 unique TCR beta nucleotide sequences were sequenced per donor, roughly a sixth of them non-productive. Rather than drawing on any new phenotypic data, the later analysis identified candidate immune exposures from TCR beta sequences and the way those sequences occurred across donors. HLA typing included class I and class II loci at four-digit resolution. Typing coverage differed by locus: A, B, C, DRB1 and DQB1 were typed in roughly 629-630 donors, DQA1 in about 510, DPA1 in some 610, and DPB1 in 400 to 480. The study profiled the T cell repertoires of hundreds of subjects by immunosequencing and related them to cytomegalovirus serostatus. A separate validation cohort of 100 to 150 different subjects was used in addition to the roughly 620-subject first cohort. To predict cytomegalovirus infection status, the study combined high-throughput TCR immunosequencing, statistical association of individual TCRs with disease status, and machine learning. Of the 300 to 450 genotyped donors, roughly 80% fell in the genetic ancestry cluster associated with self-reported Caucasian donors. An early release covering roughly 600 HLA-typed donors comprised roughly 300 gigabases of sequencing data and about 90 million unique TCR sequences. A later genetic analysis used genome-wide SNP genotypes for 398 of the 666 donors, treating that subset as a discovery cohort. Roughly five DR-DQ haplotypes were treated as single units for association and clustering because of strong linkage in the cohort. All discovery cohort repertoires had been generated using a single sequencing platform.

The library was generated by the immunoSEQ multiplex PCR assay. The multiplex PCR relied on a mix of 60 forward primers for TCR Vbeta segments and 13 reverse primers for TCR Jbeta segments. The CDR3 region of rearranged TCR beta genes was amplified from genomic DNA with a multiplex PCR assay. On the Illumina HiSeq System, the amplified TCR beta libraries were sequenced as 87-base-pair reads. As for the original processing: Across the 600 to 700 repertoires, a later analysis counted tens of millions of unique TCR beta chains, approximately 10 million of which were shared by at least two donors. Raw reads were error-corrected and collapsed into unique sequences by a nearest-neighbor algorithm in which closely related sequences were merged to remove PCR and sequencing errors. Alignment of CDR3 sequences to IMGT reference sequences was used to assign V, D and J gene segments. For a sequence to be retained, a match of at least six nucleotides was required to both a V gene segment and a J gene segment. Rearrangements were called productive when the CDR3 lacked stop codons and stayed in frame with V and J; all others were non-productive. CDR3 was defined according to IMGT convention as the region running from the second conserved V-encoded cysteine to the conserved J-encoded phenylalanine. Sequences without an unambiguous match to a single V gene segment were excluded from the earlier analysis of approximately 560 of the donors. In an earlier analysis of approximately 560 of the donors, a V segment was called functional when productive rearrangements were above 56.7%, and segregating when the standard deviation between donors exceeded 5%. To diagnose cytomegalovirus status from the catalog of TCR beta chain sequences, a statistical classification framework was built. In a later analysis, TCR nucleotide sequences were compared against IMGT/GENE-DB human TR gene sequences so that V and J genes could be assigned. The TCRdist pipeline was used in a later analysis to assign CDR3 sequences and most-parsimonious VDJ recombination scenarios. In a later analysis, each TCR beta chain was defined by its CDR3 amino acid sequence together with its V-gene family, and reads lacking a unique V-gene family were excluded. To address suspected cross-contamination and a sequencing artifact, a later analysis removed 592 highly shared, low-generation-probability nucleotide sequences. In a later analysis, a clonal expansion index was calculated for each public chain from normalized within-repertoire ranks of inferred template counts. In a later analysis, generation probabilities were computed using a VDJ recombination model fitted to out-of-frame rearrangements, and the results were checked against IGoR. In a later analysis, hypergeometric tests were used to score TCR-TCR, TCR-HLA and TCR-CMV co-occurrence, with a repertoire-size bias correction applied to TCR pairs. A later analysis estimated false discovery rates by permuting HLA or CMV assignments 20 times. A later analysis grouped co-occurring TCRs with DBSCAN, adding TCRdist sequence similarity when clustering within HLA-allele-positive subsets. For co-occurrence clustering, repertoires with fewer than 30,000 or more than 120,000 public chains were excluded, along with roughly 5 repertoires with anomalous nucleotide sharing. TCRdb obtained this table from immuneACCESS and retained in-frame rearrangements with V and J assigned. These tables miss some clones; where compared with another copy, unresolved V genes account for less than half of the shortfall, and the remainder is unexplained. The V and J calls and clone size come from that table; D and trimming were worked out from the DNA. The sample table shows some 130,000 clones, and approximately 84% are seen once. The biggest ten clones account for approximately 1.8% of the sample.

The study at large found these results: In an earlier analysis of some 500 of the donors, most TCR beta V segments appeared in productive rearrangements about 87% or about 30% of the time, broadly matching IMGT annotations. Strong co-occurrence of HLA alleles, especially DR and DQ, made assigning TCR associations to individual alleles difficult. Some IMGT-functional V segments, including TRBV6-2 and TRBV6-3, could not be distinguished by the 87-base-pair reads and were therefore excluded. The earlier analysis of 587 of the donors excluded over 15 rarely observed V segments, including chromosome 9 orphons, because counts were too low. The study gave a list of more than 150 TCR beta chains associated with cytomegalovirus. Because HLA typing was unavailable for some donors at each locus, only the typed subset was used in association tests. At a false discovery rate of 0.05, a later analysis linked fewer than 20,000 TCR beta sequences to specific HLA alleles. In vitro tests confirmed that a few of the cytomegalovirus-associated TCR beta chains recognize cytomegalovirus antigens. According to a later analysis, TCR association rates differed among HLA loci, with DRB1 alleles showing the most associated TCRs and HLA-C alleles showing the fewest. A group of highly shared sequence variants was considered likely to be a technical artifact of the sequencing pipeline. Linkage disequilibrium might explain the correlated functional status among segregating V segments, but an unknown experimental factor could not be excluded. In a later analysis, HLA-associated TCR beta chains showed more clonal expansion and lower generation probabilities than non-associated chains that were equally common. An association between a missense DCLRE1C variant and V-gene and J-gene trimming of TCR beta chains was found in a later genetic analysis and replicated in an independent cohort. For the cohort, immune exposure information was limited to CMV serostatus. Several of the top co-occurrence clusters appeared to be linked to parvovirus B19, influenza, CMV and Epstein-Barr virus, according to a later analysis. A further reported finding was that TCR beta sequences accurately predicted the HLA-A and HLA-B alleles for most subjects in the first cohort. In a later analysis, most CMV-associated TCR beta chains were found to appear HLA-restricted, with HLA associations seemingly driven largely by CMV exposure. According to the authors, the approach could potentially be generalized to other disease states and immunological phenotypes. The presence/absence analyses assumed that sequencing depth was roughly uniform across donors, and that assumption may not be true. The classifier was reported to diagnose cytomegalovirus status with high specificity and sensitivity in both the original cohort and the validation cohort. In this cohort, only TCR beta chains were sequenced, and detectable features were limited by the absence of alpha or paired-chain data. Most TCR sequences were observed very rarely across donors, whereas some public TCRs were present in many individuals. According to a later genetic analysis, donors in an Asian-associated ancestry cluster had fewer N-insertions in productive TCRs than the roughly 660-donor mean.

The cohort was made up of roughly 670 healthy bone marrow donors. All cohort members were sampled while nominally healthy, although unrecorded immune exposures were likely present. The donor tested CMV seronegative, placing the donor among the 350 or so seronegative members of the cohort. A peripheral blood sample was provided by each donor, and peripheral blood mononuclear cells were used for TCR beta sequencing. The Qiagen DNeasy Blood Extraction Kit was used to extract genomic DNA from the blood cell samples. Germline trimming amounts to 5 bases on V and 4 bases on J, with 7 as the count of junction bases outside the gene matches. Per the germline V gene, WSHSY is the CDR1 and SAAADI is the CDR2. The CDR3 covers 16 residues, taking in both the cysteine and the phenylalanine. The read is trimmed to its CDR3 DNA, 48 bases read in frame from base 1.

The chain is encoded by TRBV10-2 joined to TRBJ2-5, with TRBD2 matching 13 junction bases. The specimen sequenced was PBMCs. The source is a woman aged 40 to 55 in good health and CMV-seronegative. This receptor carries the CDR3 CASSPGLAGVGETQYF. The DNA reads as follows: TGCGCCAGCAGTCCTGGACTAGCGGGAGTGGGAGAGACCCAGTACTTC.